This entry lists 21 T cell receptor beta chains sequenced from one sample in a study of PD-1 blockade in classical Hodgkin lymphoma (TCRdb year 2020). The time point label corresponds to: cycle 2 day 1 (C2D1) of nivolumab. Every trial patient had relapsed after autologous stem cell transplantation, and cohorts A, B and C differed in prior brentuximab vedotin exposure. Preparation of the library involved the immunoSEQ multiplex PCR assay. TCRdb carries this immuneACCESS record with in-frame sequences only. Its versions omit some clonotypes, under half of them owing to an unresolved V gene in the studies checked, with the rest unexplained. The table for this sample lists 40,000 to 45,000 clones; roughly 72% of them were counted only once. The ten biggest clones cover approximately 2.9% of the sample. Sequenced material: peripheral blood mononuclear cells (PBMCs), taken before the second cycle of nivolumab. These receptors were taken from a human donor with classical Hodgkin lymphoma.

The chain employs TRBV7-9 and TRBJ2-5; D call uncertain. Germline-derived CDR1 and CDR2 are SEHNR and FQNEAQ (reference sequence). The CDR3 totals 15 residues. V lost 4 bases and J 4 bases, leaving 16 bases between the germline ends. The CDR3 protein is CASSSWTEYTETQYF. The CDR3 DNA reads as TGTGCCAGCAGCTCGTGGACCGAGTACACAGAGACCCAGTACTTC.

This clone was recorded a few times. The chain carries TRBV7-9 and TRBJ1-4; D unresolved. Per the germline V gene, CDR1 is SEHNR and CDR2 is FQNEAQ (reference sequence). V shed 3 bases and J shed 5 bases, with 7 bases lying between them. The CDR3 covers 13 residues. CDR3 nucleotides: TGTGCCAGCAGCTTCCCCCTCAATGAAAAACTGTTTTTT. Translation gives CASSFPLNEKLFF.

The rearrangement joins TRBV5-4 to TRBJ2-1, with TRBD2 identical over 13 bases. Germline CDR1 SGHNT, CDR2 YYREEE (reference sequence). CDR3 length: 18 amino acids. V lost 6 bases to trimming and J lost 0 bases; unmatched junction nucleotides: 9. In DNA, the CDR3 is TGTGCCAGCACCAGGACTAGCGGGGGCCCGAGCTCCTACAATGAGCAGTTCTTC. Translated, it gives CASTRTSGGPSSYNEQFF.

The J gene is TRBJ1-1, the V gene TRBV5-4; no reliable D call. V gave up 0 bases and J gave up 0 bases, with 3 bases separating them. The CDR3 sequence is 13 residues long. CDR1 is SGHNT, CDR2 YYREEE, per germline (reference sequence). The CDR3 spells CASSLELNTEAFF. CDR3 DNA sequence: TGTGCCAGCAGCTTGGAGTTGAACACTGAAGCTTTCTTT.

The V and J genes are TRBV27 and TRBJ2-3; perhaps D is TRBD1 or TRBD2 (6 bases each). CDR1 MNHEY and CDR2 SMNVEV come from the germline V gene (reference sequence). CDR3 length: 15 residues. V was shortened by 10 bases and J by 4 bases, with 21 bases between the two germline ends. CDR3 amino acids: CATARRGQVSDTQYF. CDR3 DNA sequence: TGTGCCACTGCTAGACGGGGGCAGGTCTCAGATACGCAGTATTTT.

CDR3 DNA sequence: TGCGCCAGCAGCCAAGCGGGGGGAAATGAGCAGTTCTTC. Residues: CASSQAGGNEQFF. V and J are TRBV4-3 and TRBJ2-1; 7 nucleotides line up with TRBD2. The CDR3 totals 13 residues. V shed 1 base and J 7 bases; nucleotides not matched to a gene: 1. Germline V gene data show CDR1 as LGHNA and CDR2 as YSLEER.

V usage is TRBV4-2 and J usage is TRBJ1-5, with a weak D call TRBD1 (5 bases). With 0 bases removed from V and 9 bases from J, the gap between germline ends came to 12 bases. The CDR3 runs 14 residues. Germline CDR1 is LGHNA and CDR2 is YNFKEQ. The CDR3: CASSQDIGTAPQHF. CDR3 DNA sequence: TGTGCCAGCAGCCAAGATATCGGGACGGCGCCCCAGCATTTT.

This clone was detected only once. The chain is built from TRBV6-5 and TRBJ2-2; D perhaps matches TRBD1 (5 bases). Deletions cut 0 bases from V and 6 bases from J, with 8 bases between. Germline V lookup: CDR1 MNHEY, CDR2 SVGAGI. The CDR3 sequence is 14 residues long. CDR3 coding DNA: TGTGCCAGCAGTTACTCGGGGCTAGCCGGGGAGCTGTTTTTT. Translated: CASSYSGLAGELFF.

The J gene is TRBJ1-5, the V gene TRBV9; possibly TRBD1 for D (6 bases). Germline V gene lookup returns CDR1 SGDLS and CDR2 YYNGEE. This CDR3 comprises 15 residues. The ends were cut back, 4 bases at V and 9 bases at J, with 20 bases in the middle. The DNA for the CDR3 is TGTGCCAGCAGCAACCAGGAGGGGGGTTTGATGCCCCAGCATTTT. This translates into CASSNQEGGLMPQHF.

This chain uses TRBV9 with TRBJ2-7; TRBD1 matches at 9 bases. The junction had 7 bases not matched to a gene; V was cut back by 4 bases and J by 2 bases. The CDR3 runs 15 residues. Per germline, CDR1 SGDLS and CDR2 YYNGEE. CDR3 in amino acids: CASSTGQGGTYEQYF. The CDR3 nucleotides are TGTGCCAGCAGCACGGGACAGGGCGGAACCTACGAGCAGTACTTC.

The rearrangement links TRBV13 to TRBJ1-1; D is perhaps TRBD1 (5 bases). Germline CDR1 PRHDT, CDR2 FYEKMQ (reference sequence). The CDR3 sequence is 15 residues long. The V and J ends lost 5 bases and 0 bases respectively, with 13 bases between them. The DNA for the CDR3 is TGTGCCAGCAGCCCAGGTGGGGGGATGAACACTGAAGCTTTCTTT. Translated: CASSPGGGMNTEAFF.

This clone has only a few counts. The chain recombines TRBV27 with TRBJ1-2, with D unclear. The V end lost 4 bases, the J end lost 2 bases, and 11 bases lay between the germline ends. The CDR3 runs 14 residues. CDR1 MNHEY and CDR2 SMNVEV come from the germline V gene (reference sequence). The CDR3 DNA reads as TGTGCCAGCAGTTCCATCGCAGGAAACTATGGCTACACCTTC. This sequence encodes CASSSIAGNYGYTF.

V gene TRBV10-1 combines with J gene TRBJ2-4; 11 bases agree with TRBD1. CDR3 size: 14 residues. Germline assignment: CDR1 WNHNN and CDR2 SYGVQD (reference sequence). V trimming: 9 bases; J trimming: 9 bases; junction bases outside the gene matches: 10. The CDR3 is CARPNWTGGTIQYF. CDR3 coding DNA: TGCGCCAGGCCAAATTGGACAGGGGGCACCATTCAGTACTTC.

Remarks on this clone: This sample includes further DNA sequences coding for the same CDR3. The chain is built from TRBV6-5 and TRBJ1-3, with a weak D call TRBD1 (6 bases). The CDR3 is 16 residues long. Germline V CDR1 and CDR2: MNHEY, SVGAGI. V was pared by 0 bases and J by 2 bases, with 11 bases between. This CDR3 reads CASSYSVGAAGNTIYF. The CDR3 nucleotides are TGTGCCAGCAGTTACTCGGTGGGGGCGGCTGGAAACACCATATATTTT.

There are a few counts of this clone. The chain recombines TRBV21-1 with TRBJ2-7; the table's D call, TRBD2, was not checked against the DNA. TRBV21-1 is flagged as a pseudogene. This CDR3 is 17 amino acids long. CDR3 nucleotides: TGTGCCAGCAGCAAAAATGGTCGCGGGGGTAAGTCGTACGAGCAGTACTTC. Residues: CASSKNGRGGKSYEQYF.

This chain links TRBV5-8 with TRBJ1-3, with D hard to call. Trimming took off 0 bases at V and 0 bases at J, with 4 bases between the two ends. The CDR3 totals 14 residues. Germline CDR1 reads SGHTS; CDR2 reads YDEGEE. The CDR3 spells CASSLGHSGNTIYF. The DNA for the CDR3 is TGTGCCAGCAGCTTGGGACACTCTGGAAACACCATATATTTT. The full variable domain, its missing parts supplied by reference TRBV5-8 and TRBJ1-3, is EAGVTQSPTHLIKTRGQQATLRCSPISGHTSVYWYQQALGLGLQFLLWYDEGEERNRGNFPPRFSGRQFPNYSSELNVNALELEDSALYLCASSLGHSGNTIYFGEGSWLTVV.

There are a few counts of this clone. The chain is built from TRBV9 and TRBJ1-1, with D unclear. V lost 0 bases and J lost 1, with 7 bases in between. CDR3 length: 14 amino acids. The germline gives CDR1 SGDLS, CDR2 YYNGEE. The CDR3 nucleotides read TGTGCCAGCAGCGTAGTCGGGTCGAACACTGAAGCTTTCTTT. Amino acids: CASSVVGSNTEAFF.

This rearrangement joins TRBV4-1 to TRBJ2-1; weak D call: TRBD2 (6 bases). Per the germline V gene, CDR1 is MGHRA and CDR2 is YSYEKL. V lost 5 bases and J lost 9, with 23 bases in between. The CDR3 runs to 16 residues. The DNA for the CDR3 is TGCGCCAGCAGCTCAAGAACCGGGACTCCACTAGCTGAGCAGTTCTTC. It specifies CASSSRTGTPLAEQFF.

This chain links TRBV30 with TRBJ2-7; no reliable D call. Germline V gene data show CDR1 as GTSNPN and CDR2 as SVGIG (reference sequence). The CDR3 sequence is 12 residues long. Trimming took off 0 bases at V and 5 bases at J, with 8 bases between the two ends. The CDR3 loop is CAWSVVNDEQYF. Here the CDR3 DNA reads TGTGCCTGGAGTGTCGTAAATGACGAGCAGTACTTC.

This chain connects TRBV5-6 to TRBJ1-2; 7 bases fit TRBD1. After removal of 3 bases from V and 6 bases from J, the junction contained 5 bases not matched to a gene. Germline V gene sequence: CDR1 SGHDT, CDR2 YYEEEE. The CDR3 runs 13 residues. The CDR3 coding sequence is TGTGCCAGCAGCTGGGGACAGTCCGATGGCTACACCTTC. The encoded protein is CASSWGQSDGYTF.

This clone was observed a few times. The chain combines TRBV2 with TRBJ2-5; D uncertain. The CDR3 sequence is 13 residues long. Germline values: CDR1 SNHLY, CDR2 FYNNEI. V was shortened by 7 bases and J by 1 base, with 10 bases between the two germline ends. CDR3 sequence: CASIGSFQETQYF. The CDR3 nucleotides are TGTGCCAGCATCGGCAGCTTCCAAGAGACCCAGTACTTC.